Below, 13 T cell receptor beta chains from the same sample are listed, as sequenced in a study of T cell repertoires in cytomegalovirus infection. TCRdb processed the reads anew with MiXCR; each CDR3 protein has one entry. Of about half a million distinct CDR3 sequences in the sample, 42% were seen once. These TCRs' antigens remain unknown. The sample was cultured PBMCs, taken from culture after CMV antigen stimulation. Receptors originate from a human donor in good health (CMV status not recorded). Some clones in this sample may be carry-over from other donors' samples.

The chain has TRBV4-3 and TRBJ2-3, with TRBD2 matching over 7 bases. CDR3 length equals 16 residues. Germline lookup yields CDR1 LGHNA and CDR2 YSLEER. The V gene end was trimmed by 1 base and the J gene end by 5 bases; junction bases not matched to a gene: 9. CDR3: CASSQAFQRERDTQYF. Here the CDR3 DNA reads TGCGCCAGCAGCCAAGCGTTCCAGCGGGAAAGAGATACGCAGTATTTT.

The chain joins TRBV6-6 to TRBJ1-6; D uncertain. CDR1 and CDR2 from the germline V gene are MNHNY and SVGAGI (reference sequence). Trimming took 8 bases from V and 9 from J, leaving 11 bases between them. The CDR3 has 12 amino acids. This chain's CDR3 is CASGVRGSPLHF. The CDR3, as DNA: TGTGCCAGCGGGGTGCGGGGTTCACCCCTCCACTTT.

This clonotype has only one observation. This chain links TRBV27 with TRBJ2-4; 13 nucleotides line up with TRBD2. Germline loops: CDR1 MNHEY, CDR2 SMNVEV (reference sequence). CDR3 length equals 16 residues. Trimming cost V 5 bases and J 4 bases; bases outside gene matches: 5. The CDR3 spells CASSPSGLAGKNIQYF. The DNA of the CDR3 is TGTGCCAGCAGTCCCTCGGGACTAGCGGGGAAAAACATTCAGTACTTC.

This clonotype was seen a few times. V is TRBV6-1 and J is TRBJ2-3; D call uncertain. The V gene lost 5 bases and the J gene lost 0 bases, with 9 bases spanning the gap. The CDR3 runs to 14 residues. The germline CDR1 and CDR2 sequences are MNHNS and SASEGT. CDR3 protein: CASSSFGSTDTQYF. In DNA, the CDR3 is TGTGCCAGCAGTTCTTTCGGGAGCACAGATACGCAGTATTTT.

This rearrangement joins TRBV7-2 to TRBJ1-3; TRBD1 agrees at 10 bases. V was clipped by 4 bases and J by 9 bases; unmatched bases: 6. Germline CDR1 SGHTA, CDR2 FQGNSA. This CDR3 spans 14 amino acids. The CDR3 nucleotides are TGTGCCAGCAGCTCCAGACAGGGGGCACTCACCATATATTTT. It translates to CASSSRQGALTIYF.

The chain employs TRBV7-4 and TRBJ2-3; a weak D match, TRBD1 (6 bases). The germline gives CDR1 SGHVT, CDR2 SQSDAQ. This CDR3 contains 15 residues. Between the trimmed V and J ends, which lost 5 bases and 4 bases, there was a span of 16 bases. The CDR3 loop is CASSLLGAVADTQYF. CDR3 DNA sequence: TGTGCCAGCAGCCTACTGGGGGCTGTAGCAGATACGCAGTATTTT.

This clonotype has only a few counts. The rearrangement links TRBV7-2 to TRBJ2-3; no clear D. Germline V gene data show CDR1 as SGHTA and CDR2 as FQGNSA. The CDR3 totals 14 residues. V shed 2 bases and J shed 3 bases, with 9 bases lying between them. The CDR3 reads CASSLFLFTDTQYF. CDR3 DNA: TGTGCCAGCAGCTTATTCTTGTTTACAGATACGCAGTATTTT.

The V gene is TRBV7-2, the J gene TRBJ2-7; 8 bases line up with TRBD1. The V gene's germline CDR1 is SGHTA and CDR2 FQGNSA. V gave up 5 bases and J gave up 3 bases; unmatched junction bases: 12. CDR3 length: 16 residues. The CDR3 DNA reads TGTGCCAGCAGCCCCTCCGGACAGGGTGGGTACTACGAGCAGTACTTC. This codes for CASSPSGQGGYYEQYF.

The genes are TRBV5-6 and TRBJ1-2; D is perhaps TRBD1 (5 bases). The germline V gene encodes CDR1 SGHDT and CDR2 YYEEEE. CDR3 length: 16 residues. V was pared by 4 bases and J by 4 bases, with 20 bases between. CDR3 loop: CASSSTGRRGLYGYTF. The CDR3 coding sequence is TGTGCCAGCAGCAGTACAGGTCGGAGGGGCCTCTATGGCTACACCTTC.

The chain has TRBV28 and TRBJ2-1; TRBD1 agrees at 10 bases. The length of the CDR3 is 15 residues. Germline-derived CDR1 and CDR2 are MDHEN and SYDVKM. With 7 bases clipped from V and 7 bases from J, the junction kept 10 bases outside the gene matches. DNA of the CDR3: TGTGCCAGCACCCAATGGGGACAGGGGATGAATGAGCAGTTCTTC. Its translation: CASTQWGQGMNEQFF.

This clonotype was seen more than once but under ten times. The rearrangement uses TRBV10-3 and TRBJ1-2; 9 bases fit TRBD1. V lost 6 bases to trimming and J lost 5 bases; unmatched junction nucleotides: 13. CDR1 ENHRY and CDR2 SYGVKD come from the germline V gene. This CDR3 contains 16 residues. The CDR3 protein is CAISGLRDRDIYGYTF. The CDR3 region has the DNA TGTGCCATCAGCGGTCTGAGGGACAGGGATATTTATGGCTACACCTTC.

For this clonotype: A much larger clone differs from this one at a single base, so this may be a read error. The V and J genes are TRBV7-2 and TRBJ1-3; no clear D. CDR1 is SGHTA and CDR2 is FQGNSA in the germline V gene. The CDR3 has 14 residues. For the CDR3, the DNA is TGTGCCGGCAGCTTAGGAAGCTCTGGAAACACCATATATTTT. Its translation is CAGSLGSSGNTIYF.

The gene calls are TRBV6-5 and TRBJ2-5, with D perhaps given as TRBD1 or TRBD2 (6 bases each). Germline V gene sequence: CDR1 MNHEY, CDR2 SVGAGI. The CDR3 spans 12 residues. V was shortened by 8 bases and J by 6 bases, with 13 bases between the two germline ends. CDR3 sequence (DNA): TGTGCCAGCGGGGGGCCGATAAAGACCCAGTACTTC. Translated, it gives CASGGPIKTQYF.